Listed below are T cell receptor beta chains from one sample, sequenced in a study of cytomegalovirus exposure and HLA in healthy donors. TCRdb keeps only in-frame clones here, not all; method: immunoSEQ multiplex PCR. The profile covers some 200,000 clones, with about four fifths appearing a single time and about 2.4% taken by the ten largest. The specimen was PBMCs. These receptors were taken from a woman in her forties or fifties in good health and CMV-seropositive. CDR3s include the opening cysteine and the closing phenylalanine or tryptophan. A D gene is named only where the DNA matches it firmly. Rows give clone size only sometimes, using once, few, many, or a class for an expanded clone.

TRBV2	TRBD2	TRBJ2-3	once	14	CASGRVEGTDTQYF	TGTGCCAGCGGGAGGGTGGAGGGCACAGATACGCAGTATTTT
TRBV6-1	TRBD2	TRBJ2-7	.	12	CASSGGPGGQYF	TGTGCCAGCAGTGGAGGCCCGGGGGGGCAGTACTTC
TRBV5-1	TRBD1	TRBJ1-4	.	15	CASHPGTGVGEKLFF	TGCGCCAGCCACCCCGGGACAGGGGTTGGCGAAAAACTGTTTTTT
TRBV5-1	TRBD1	TRBJ2-5	.	15	CASSPGTGGSETQYF	TGCGCCAGCAGCCCCGGGACAGGGGGCTCAGAGACCCAGTACTTC
TRBV5-1	TRBD1	TRBJ1-4	.	16	CASSLEGDRFNEKLFF	TGCGCCAGCAGCTTGGAGGGGGACAGGTTTAATGAAAAACTGTTTTTT
TRBV5-6	.	TRBJ1-6	.	16	CASSWWQEEFNSPLHF	TGTGCCAGCAGCTGGTGGCAGGAGGAATTTAATTCACCCCTCCACTTT
TRBV6-1	TRBD2	TRBJ2-1	.	15	CASRKSGGAASEQFF	TGTGCCAGCAGGAAGAGCGGGGGGGCCGCAAGCGAGCAGTTCTTC
TRBV6-6	.	TRBJ2-7	.	15	CASTPWGGDSYEQYF	TGTGCCAGCACTCCGTGGGGGGGCGATTCCTACGAGCAGTACTTC
TRBV5-5	TRBD2	TRBJ2-2	.	16	CASSMGLAGGTGELFF	TGTGCCAGCAGCATGGGACTAGCGGGGGGGACCGGGGAGCTGTTTTTT
TRBV6-6	TRBD1	TRBJ1-2	.	12	CASGPRGYGYTF	TGTGCCAGCGGCCCCAGGGGGTATGGCTACACCTTC
TRBV6-1	.	TRBJ2-5	.	11	CASTFQETQYF	TGTGCCAGCACCTTCCAAGAGACCCAGTACTTC
TRBV29-1	.	TRBJ2-1	.	16	CSVEGGSGEPWDEQFF	TGCAGCGTTGAAGGAGGTTCGGGGGAACCTTGGGATGAGCAGTTCTTC
TRBV6-6	.	TRBJ1-2	.	15	CASSYGGELEDGYTF	TGTGCCAGCAGTTACGGGGGGGAGTTGGAGGATGGCTACACCTTC
TRBV6-6	.	TRBJ2-7	.	14	CAIAEWGGSYEQYF	TGTGCCATAGCAGAGTGGGGCGGTTCCTACGAGCAGTACTTC
TRBV18	.	TRBJ2-5	.	13	CASSITVTETQYF	TGTGCCAGCTCAATTACAGTTACAGAGACCCAGTACTTC
TRBV12-5	TRBD1	TRBJ2-7	once	16	CASGLTTGTGAYEQYF	TGTGCTAGTGGTTTGACCACCGGGACAGGCGCCTACGAGCAGTACTTC
TRBV7-2	.	TRBJ2-7	.	15	CASSAGGLGSGEQYF	TGTGCCAGCAGCGCCGGCGGGCTTGGATCGGGCGAGCAGTACTTC
TRBV11-2	.	TRBJ2-1	once	14	CASSLMTGYNEQFF	TGTGCCAGCAGCTTGATGACGGGCTACAATGAGCAGTTCTTC
TRBV29-1	.	TRBJ2-1	.	11	CSVAQFNEQFF	TGCAGCGTTGCCCAATTCAATGAGCAGTTCTTC
TRBV4-3	TRBD2	TRBJ2-2	.	17	CASSQDRAGGRTGELFF	TGCGCCAGCAGCCAAGATCGAGCGGGGGGGCGTACCGGGGAGCTGTTTTTT
TRBV5-8	.	TRBJ2-2	.	14	CASSLVQNTGELFF	TGTGCCAGCAGCTTGGTCCAGAACACCGGGGAGCTGTTTTTT
TRBV6-6	.	TRBJ2-6	.	14	CASTVIAGANVLTF	TGTGCCAGCACCGTAATAGCTGGGGCCAACGTCCTGACTTTC
TRBV6-1	.	TRBJ2-1	.	13	CASNTNREREQFF	TGTGCCAGCAATACGAACAGGGAACGCGAGCAGTTCTTC
TRBV18	.	TRBJ1-6	.	14	CATSFGAYNSPLHF	TGTGCCACATCTTTCGGGGCCTATAATTCACCCCTCCACTTT
TRBV5-1	.	TRBJ2-7	.	13	CASSPTGNYEQYF	TGCGCCAGCAGCCCTACAGGAAACTACGAGCAGTACTTC
TRBV25-1	TRBD1	TRBJ2-2	.	14	CASSRGLDTGELFF	TGTGCCAGCAGCAGGGGGCTTGACACCGGGGAGCTGTTTTTT
TRBV28	TRBD2	TRBJ2-7	.	16	CASSRAGGSKVYEQYF	TGTGCCAGCAGTCGAGCGGGGGGTTCGAAGGTGTACGAGCAGTACTTC
TRBV19	.	TRBJ2-5	.	15	CASSLGGGQGETQYF	TGTGCCAGTAGTTTGGGGGGGGGCCAAGGAGAGACCCAGTACTTC
TRBV19	.	TRBJ2-7	.	15	CASSNPSGGPYEQYF	TGTGCCAGTAGTAACCCCAGTGGGGGCCCCTACGAGCAGTACTTC
TRBV6-1	.	TRBJ1-3	.	15	CASNGWEGAGNTIYF	TGTGCCAGCAACGGTTGGGAGGGTGCTGGAAACACCATATATTTT
TRBV7-2	.	TRBJ2-5	.	13	CASSLRSKETQYF	TGTGCCAGCAGCTTGCGGTCGAAAGAGACCCAGTACTTC